Shown below are 18 T cell receptor beta chains from a single sample sequenced in a study of T cell responses to AZD1222 COVID-19 vaccine. The assay was immunoSEQ multiplex PCR, and TCRdb's table has in-frame clones only and misses some. The sample lists around 110,000 clones; about nine tenths were seen once. The sample here was peripheral blood, taken on day 0 of AZD1222 vaccination. The origin of the receptors is an adult in good health.

The genes are TRBV28 and TRBJ2-7; 8 nucleotides agree with TRBD1. CDR1 MDHEN and CDR2 SYDVKM come from the germline V gene. J lost 2 bases, V lost 0 bases, and 0 bases had no gene match. The CDR3 runs to 14 residues. CDR3 residues: CASSLWGQAYEQYF. CDR3 bases: TGTGCCAGCAGTTTATGGGGACAGGCCTACGAGCAGTACTTC.

Turning to this clone: At the DNA level, this CDR3 is encoded by other sequences in the same sample as well. The chain recombines TRBV7-2 with TRBJ2-3; D gene ambiguous. CDR3 length equals 11 residues. V shed 0 bases and J shed 6 bases, with 1 base lying between them. Germline assignment: CDR1 SGHTA and CDR2 FQGNSA. The CDR3 sequence is CASSLADTQYF. CDR3 DNA: TGTGCCAGCAGCTTAGCGGATACGCAGTATTTT.

The chain has TRBV30 and TRBJ2-2; maybe TRBD2 (5 bases). The CDR3 runs 15 residues. Trimming pared 0 bases from V and 2 bases from J, leaving 10 bases between. CDR1 is GTSNPN and CDR2 is SVGIG in the germline V gene (reference sequence). This CDR3 is CAWSVLDSNTGELFF. In nucleotides, the CDR3 is TGTGCCTGGAGTGTACTGGACTCTAACACCGGGGAGCTGTTTTTT. Combining the CDR3 with reference TRBV30 and TRBJ2-2 gives the whole variable domain SQTIHQWPATLVQPVGSPLSLECTVEGTSNPNLYWYRQAAGRGLQLLFYSVGIGQISSEVPQNLSASRPQDRQFILSSKKLLLSDSGFYLCAWSVLDSNTGELFFGEGSRLTVL.

The chain is built from TRBV4-3 and TRBJ2-5; D is perhaps TRBD1 or TRBD2 (5 bases each). Germline assignment: CDR1 LGHNA and CDR2 YSLEER. Deletions cut 0 bases from V and 3 bases from J, with 5 bases between. This CDR3 contains 13 residues. The CDR3 bases are TGCGCCAGCAGCCAAGAGGGGGAAGAGACCCAGTACTTC. Translation gives CASSQEGEETQYF.

This chain uses TRBV7-9 with TRBJ2-2; 11 nucleotides match TRBD2. The V and J ends lost 2 bases and 1 base, in that order; junction bases with no gene match: 3. CDR3 length: 17 residues. CDR1 is SEHNR and CDR2 is FQNEAQ in the germline V gene (reference sequence). The CDR3 DNA follows: TGTGCCAGCAGCTTAATTAGCGGGAGGGTGAACACCGGGGAGCTGTTTTTT. It encodes CASSLISGRVNTGELFF.

The chain employs TRBV6-5 and TRBJ2-7; D is unresolved. V gave up 3 bases and J gave up 0 bases, with 9 bases separating them. The CDR3 is 14 residues long. Germline CDR1 and CDR2: MNHEY and SVGAGI. CDR3 amino acids: CASSYGIVSYEQYF. In DNA, the CDR3 is TGTGCCAGCAGTTATGGGATAGTCTCCTACGAGCAGTACTTC.

The chain recombines TRBV5-1 with TRBJ2-3, with D perhaps assigned TRBD1 or TRBD2 (5 bases each). V was pared by 1 base and J by 4 bases, with 25 bases between. Germline CDR1 reads SGHRS; CDR2 reads YFSETQ. The CDR3 is 19 residues long. In nucleotides, the CDR3 is TGCGCCAGCAGCTTGACGGCGGCAGGGTTGAGGCGGGTTGCAGATACGCAGTATTTT. Translation: CASSLTAAGLRRVADTQYF.

This clone is a singleton in its sample. The chain is built from TRBV12-1 and TRBJ2-1. TRBV12-1 constitutes a pseudogene. This CDR3 spans 19 amino acids. The CDR3, as DNA: TGTGCCAGCAGCCTTGCAGGTGCCTTGGGGACCGAGAGTACCGGTGAGCAGTTCTTC. Its translation is CASSLAGALGTESTGEQFF.

V gene TRBV30 combines with J gene TRBJ2-1; TRBD1 matches at 9 bases. J gave up 7 bases and V 4 bases, and 5 bases lay outside the gene matches. This CDR3 contains 13 residues. Germline V gene data show CDR1 as GTSNPN and CDR2 as SVGIG (reference sequence). The CDR3 nucleotides are TGTGCCTGGAACAGGGGGCTTAGTAATGAGCAGTTCTTC. This gives the protein CAWNRGLSNEQFF.

This chain joins TRBV6-5 and TRBJ1-3, with D maybe TRBD1 (5 bases). V gave up 8 bases and J gave up 4 bases, with 18 bases separating them. There are 15 residues in the CDR3. Per the germline V gene, CDR1 is MNHEY and CDR2 is SVGAGI. The CDR3 bases are TGTGCCAGCCGACGAACCGGGACCTCCGGAAACACCATATATTTT. Its protein is CASRRTGTSGNTIYF.

The rearrangement uses TRBV2 and TRBJ1-1; D remains unclear. The CDR3 runs 16 residues. Germline-derived CDR1 and CDR2 are SNHLY and FYNNEI. The V end was cut by 4 bases, the J end by 1 base, with 16 bases between. Here the CDR3 DNA reads TGTGCCAGCAGTGGCGGACCGTCGCCGTCGAACACTGAAGCTTTCTTT. Amino acids: CASSGGPSPSNTEAFF.

The chain has TRBV6-5 and TRBJ2-3; D remains unclear. The CDR3 is 15 residues long. V gave up 2 bases and J gave up 0 bases, with 9 bases separating them. Germline V gene data show CDR1 as MNHEY and CDR2 as SVGAGI. CDR3 loop: CASSYGVVSTDTQYF. The DNA of the CDR3 is TGTGCCAGCAGTTACGGGGTAGTTAGCACAGATACGCAGTATTTT.

The chain links TRBV19 to TRBJ2-7; TRBD1 matches 7 bases. This CDR3 is built from 13 residues. Looked up from germline, CDR1 is LNHDA and CDR2 is SQIVND (reference sequence). Trimming took 3 bases from V and 6 from J; bases not matched to a gene: 5. Here the CDR3 DNA reads TGTGCCAGTAGTATGCAGGGGGTTGGCGAGCAGTACTTC. Translation: CASSMQGVGEQYF.

The table lists this clone with a count of one. The chain joins TRBV27 to TRBJ2-1, with D unclear. Germline CDR1 and CDR2: MNHEY and SMNVEV (reference sequence). The CDR3 is 13 amino acids. Deletions cut 8 bases from V and 3 bases from J, with 11 bases between. The CDR3 nucleotides are TGTGCCAGCCGGGTTGCCGGCTACAATGAGCAGTTCTTC. This translates into CASRVAGYNEQFF.

This chain links TRBV28 with TRBJ1-5, with TRBD1 matching 11 bases. The ends lost 3 bases at V and 1 base at J; junction bases unmatched: 8. Germline V gene sequence: CDR1 MDHEN, CDR2 SYDVKM. This CDR3 contains 18 residues. The CDR3 bases are TGTGCCAGCAGTTTTGGGACAGGGGGTGGTGTGAGCAATCAGCCCCAGCATTTT. This encodes CASSFGTGGGVSNQPQHF.

This clone was observed once. The rearrangement joins TRBV7-3 to TRBJ1-1; 9 nucleotides line up with TRBD1. The CDR3 spans 13 residues. In germline, CDR1 is SGHTA, CDR2 FQGTGA. V lost 5 bases and J lost 6; bases outside the gene matches: 4. For the CDR3, the DNA is TGTGCCAGCAGCGCCCGGACAGGGGCTGAAGCTTTCTTT. It specifies CASSARTGAEAFF.

The chain recombines TRBV5-1 with TRBJ2-7; the D gene is possibly TRBD1 (6 bases). The germline V gene has CDR1 SGHRS and CDR2 YFSETQ. Between the trimmed V and J ends, which lost 0 bases and 1 base, there was a span of 8 bases. The CDR3 extends over 14 amino acids. CDR3 nucleotides: TGCGCCAGCAGCTTGGGGACAGCGTCCTACGAGCAGTACTTC. Translation: CASSLGTASYEQYF.

This clone was counted between two and nine times. The gene calls are TRBV4-3 and TRBJ2-1; D perhaps matches TRBD2 (5 bases). The germline gives CDR1 LGHNA, CDR2 YSLEER. CDR3 size: 14 residues. Between the trimmed V and J ends, which lost 0 bases and 8 bases, there was a span of 11 bases. CDR3 DNA: TGCGCCAGCAGCCAAGAGCCCAGGAGGCATGAGCAGTTCTTC. Its translation: CASSQEPRRHEQFF.